Listed below are T cell receptor beta chains from one sample, sequenced in a study of T-cell reconstitution after alpha-beta-depleted transplantation in children. TCRdb passed the PCR reads through MiXCR, listing each CDR3 protein once. Of some 240,000 distinct CDR3 sequences listed, more than 7.5% were seen once; the top ten hold about 4.8%. The sample was PBMCs from the stem cell graft donor, taken from the stem cell graft. The source of these receptors is a human donor who donated a stem cell graft to a child with SCID. Each CDR3 is given with its conserved first and last residue.

J: TRBJ2-3; V: TRBV6-5; CDR3: CASSYSIGDTQYF
J: TRBJ1-4; V: TRBV29-1; CDR3: CSVGSWATNEKLFF
J: TRBJ1-1; V: TRBV10-3; CDR3: CAISESGDTEAFF
J: TRBJ2-2; V: TRBV2; CDR3: CASSALTQGRSGELFF
J: TRBJ1-1; V: TRBV6-2/TRBV6-3; CDR3: CASGRQGATEAFF
J: TRBJ1-2; V: TRBV27; CDR3: CASSKDRVEGYTF
J: TRBJ1-1; V: TRBV4-2; CDR3: CASSSSDRDTEAFF
J: TRBJ1-6; V: TRBV6-5; CDR3: CASSYSWTGDNSPLHF
J: TRBJ1-4; V: TRBV7-2; CDR3: CASSLEAWATEKLFF
J: TRBJ1-1; V: TRBV7-2; CDR3: CASSLVRNTEAFF